A selection of T cell receptor beta chains follows, all from one sample in a study of glioma-infiltrating T cells. TCRdb re-called the multiplex PCR reads through MiXCR, storing one row per CDR3 protein. The table lists more than 350,000 distinct CDR3 sequences, roughly two fifths of them singletons. The sample comprised glioma tissue, nonneoplastic brain tissue, or PBMCs (not recorded which). The receptors were gathered from a human donor with low-grade glioma or glioblastoma, undergoing nonglioma brain surgery, or in good health (not recorded which). Both conserved end residues are part of each CDR3. A D gene is named only where the DNA matches it firmly. Clone size appears in some rows only: once, few, many, or a class for an expanded clone.

clone_size	d_call	j_call	v_call	cdr3_nt	cdr3_aa
few	TRBD1	TRBJ2-3	TRBV28	TGTGCCAGCAGTTTGAGGACAGGGAGAGGTGATACGCAGTATTTT	CASSLRTGRGDTQYF
-	TRBD2	TRBJ2-7	TRBV27	TGTGCCAGCAGTTTGGTGGGGTGGGGGGGGATCGACGAGCAGTACTTC	CASSLVGWGGIDEQYF
-	TRBD2	TRBJ2-7	TRBV28	TGTGCCAGCCGCCCAACTAGCGGGAGGGTATACGAGCAGTACTTC	CASRPTSGRVYEQYF
-	-	TRBJ1-2	TRBV5-4	TGTGCCAGCAGCTTGCTGAGCCGGGGTAGGAGCTATGGCTACACCTTC	CASSLLSRGRSYGYTF
many	TRBD2	TRBJ2-1	TRBV27	TGTGCCAGCAGTTTGGTAGCGGGAGTACTAAATGAGCAGTTCTTC	CASSLVAGVLNEQFF
-	TRBD1	TRBJ2-7	TRBV7-2	TGTGCCAGCAGCTTTCGGACAGGGGCCTACGAGCAGCACTTC	CASSFRTGAYEQHF
many	TRBD2	TRBJ2-5	TRBV6-2/TRBV6-3	TGTGCCACCAACTCCGGGACTAGCGGACAAGAGACCCAGTACTTC	CATNSGTSGQETQYF
many	-	TRBJ2-7	TRBV20-1	TGCAGTGCTAGTAGACAGACTGTCTCCTACGAGCAGTACTTC	CSASRQTVSYEQYF
many	-	TRBJ2-1	TRBV6-2/TRBV6-3	TGTGCCAGCAGTAAACGGGACCGCTACAATGAGCAGTTCTTC	CASSKRDRYNEQFF
-	TRBD2	TRBJ2-2	TRBV4-3	TGCGCCAGCAGCCAAGCACTAGCGGGCGATAACACCGGGGAGCTGTTTTTT	CASSQALAGDNTGELFF
many	-	TRBJ2-7	TRBV27	TGTGCCAGCAGTCCCTTCCGGGACCTCTACGAGCAGTACTTC	CASSPFRDLYEQYF
-	TRBD2	TRBJ2-1	TRBV5-1	TGCGCCAGCAGCCGCTCACTAGCGGGGGAGTACAATGAGCAGTTCTTC	CASSRSLAGEYNEQFF
few	-	TRBJ2-2	TRBV6-1	TGTGCCAGCAGTCCCGGGTTCGGGGAGCTGTTTTTT	CASSPGFGELFF
-	-	TRBJ2-7	TRBV28	TGTGCCAGCATGAGGGTTTACGAGCAGTACTTC	CASMRVYEQYF
few	-	TRBJ1-6	TRBV2	TGTGCTGCGATACAGTCCTATAATTCACCCCTCCACTTT	CAAIQSYNSPLHF
-	-	TRBJ2-2	TRBV3-1	TGTGCCAGCAGCCAAGGGTGGACAGAATACACCGGGGAGCTGTTTTTT	CASSQGWTEYTGELFF